Here is one TCR beta chain with its context. This receptor's antigen is unknown. Per-nucleotide qualities are absent, and no much larger clonotype sits a single base away. The data originate from a study of blood T cell repertoires in COVID-19 (dated by TCRdb to between 2020 and 2021). Study-level background: Collaborator samples came from the United States, Italy and Spain and covered acute and convalescent phases of COVID-19. The material from the prospective study consisted of cDNA or gDNA derived from T cells, B-cell-depleted T cells, or PBMCs. Deeply sampled blood TCRbeta repertoires from subjects exposed to, actively infected with, or recovered from COVID-19 were included in the dataset. Samples were obtained from the ongoing ImmuneRACE study (first 160 participants) and from some 1,300 subjects provided by 6 global collaborators. Where available, HLA class I and class II types were taken from metadata supplied by the sample provider and were not determined by assay-based typing. Nearly every sample came with metadata listing a de-identified subject ID, COVID-19 status, age in years and sex. The repertoires were made available in a free public database intended to serve as a resource for research on the immune response to SARS-CoV-2. The research as a whole found: The amount of clinical and demographic metadata varied by source and participant and was provided uncurated.

Collaborating institutions collected whole blood in K2EDTA tubes following their own protocols. For TCRbeta analysis, collaborators shipped samples in one of three forms: frozen whole blood, isolated PBMCs, or DNA extracted from either of those sample types. V is trimmed back by 7 bases and J by 0 bases, and the junction contains 7 bases that no gene match accounts for. The germline V gene encodes CDR1 LNHDA and CDR2 SQIVND (reference sequence). The CDR3, from cysteine to phenylalanine, totals 15 residues. This entry keeps only the CDR3 DNA: 45 bases, framed from base 1. TCRbeta CDR3 regions were amplified from genomic DNA using the immunoSEQ Assay, a bias-controlled multiplex PCR. Under the source paper's analysis protocol: The number of nucleated cells in each sample was estimated by amplification of reference gene primers within the assay. To quantify the absolute abundance of each unique TCRbeta CDR3 rearrangement, sequence reads were collapsed and filtered. For each sample, productive Simpson clonality was calculated as the square root of Simpson's diversity index over productive rearrangements. The immuneACCESS repertoire file appears here via TCRdb, limited to in-frame rearrangements. These files lack a portion of the clones; in checked studies, under half of the deficit traces to unresolved V genes, and the cause of the others is not known. V, J and clone size reflect that table, while D and trimming were determined from the DNA. This sample gives about 130,000 clones in total; 80% to 85% of them show up just once. The biggest ten clones account for 3.8% of the sample.

The rearranged chain carries TRBV19 and TRBJ1-2; 8 bases in between match TRBD1. The sequence was collected from a woman aged 45-60 years with acute or convalescent COVID-19. Sequenced material: peripheral blood. The DNA sequence follows: TGTGCCAGTACCAAGGACAGGGTGGCTAACTATGGCTACACCTTC. This gives the protein CASTKDRVANYGYTF.